Sequencing of this T cell receptor (beta chain) was carried out in a study of blood T cells in healthy people across ages. As for the study in general: The capture of about one barcoded beta molecule per two T cells was achieved by template switching. General study findings and limits: The unsorted PBMCs prevented any conclusive comparison of naive versus antigen-experienced cells.

A second about 7 to 12 cycle PCR used barcoded and J-beta primers. MiXCR, applied by TCRdb to the 5' RACE reads, yields one record per CDR3 protein. Of roughly 500,000 distinct CDR3 sequences in the sample, 25% to 30% were seen once. With regard to this clonotype: The target antigen is unknown.

From germline, CDR1 is SGHTA and CDR2 FQGNSA. The CDR3 has 12 amino acids. Aged about 6 to 95, donors were systemically healthy Caucasians from Russia. Specimen: blood. This rearrangement joins TRBV7-2 to TRBJ2-5; no firm D call. Judging by the DNA end, TRBJ2-7 fits better; the J call may be wrong. The origin of this receptor is a woman in her seventies in good health. This CDR3 is CASSLPLNEQYF. Here the CDR3 DNA reads TGTGCCAGCAGCCTACCACTAAACGAGCAGTACTTC.